The 21 T cell receptor beta chains below come from one sample, sequenced in a study of breast tumors, draining lymph nodes, adjacent tissues. Axillary draining lymph nodes of breast cancer patients supplied the node samples. In TCRdb, the multiplex PCR reads were re-called with MiXCR into one record per CDR3 protein. Among about 200,000 distinct CDR3 sequences listed, less than 35% were seen once. Sequenced material: axillary lymph node tissue. The origin of the receptors is a female donor with breast cancer. Some clones in this sample may be carry-over from other donors' samples.

This clonotype was seen only a few times. The V and J genes are TRBV5-4 and TRBJ2-3; TRBD2 matches at 14 bases. V lost 4 bases to trimming and J lost 6 bases; unmatched junction nucleotides: 7. The CDR3 is made up of 16 amino acids. The germline gives CDR1 SGHNT, CDR2 YYREEE (reference sequence). This CDR3 is CASSETSGRVGDTQYF. The DNA for the CDR3 is TGTGCCAGCAGCGAGACTAGCGGGAGGGTGGGGGATACGCAGTATTTT.

This clonotype was recorded many times. This chain joins TRBV9 and TRBJ2-1; D not resolved. CDR3 size: 14 residues. CDR1 is SGDLS, CDR2 YYNGEE, per germline. V was pared by 4 bases and J by 6 bases, with 14 bases between. Written as DNA, the CDR3 is TGTGCCAGCAGCCCCGACATCTCTCGCAATGAGCAGTTCTTC. Translating it yields CASSPDISRNEQFF.

The chain links TRBV20-1 to TRBJ2-7, with 10 bases aligning to TRBD2. Germline assignment: CDR1 DFQATT and CDR2 SNEGSKA (reference sequence). This CDR3 comprises 14 residues. CDR3 residues: CSVPLAGSSYEQYF. In DNA form, the CDR3 reads TGCAGCGTCCCACTAGCGGGAAGCTCCTACGAGCAGTACTTC.

This clonotype was seen a few times. The chain combines TRBV27 with TRBJ2-3, with 9 bases identical to TRBD2. CDR3 length equals 18 residues. Trimming took 0 bases from V and 8 from J; bases not matched to a gene: 15. Germline CDR1 reads MNHEY; CDR2 reads SMNVEV (reference sequence). CDR3 residues: CASSLSSALAGRPATQYF. CDR3 in DNA: TGTGCCAGCAGTTTATCGTCGGCACTAGCGGGCAGGCCCGCTACGCAGTATTTT.

The gene calls are TRBV28 and TRBJ2-1; 7 bases fit TRBD1. CDR3 length: 12 residues. The J segment lost 7 bases and the V segment lost 8 bases, leaving 5 bases of the junction unmatched. Per germline, CDR1 MDHEN and CDR2 SYDVKM. This CDR3 reads CASAGGINEQFF. DNA for the CDR3: TGTGCCAGCGCAGGGGGAATAAATGAGCAGTTCTTC.

Of note for this clonotype: This sequence may be a read error, since a much larger clone differs from it by one base. The CDR3 DNA reads as TGTGCCAGCAGCCCGACTAGCCGAAATTACAATGAGCAGTTCTTC. This gives the protein CASSPTSRNYNEQFF. V is TRBV5-6 and J is TRBJ2-1; the match to TRBD2 covers 7 bases. Germline V gene data show CDR1 as SGHDT and CDR2 as YYEEEE. The J segment lost 4 bases and the V segment lost 4 bases, leaving 8 bases of the junction unmatched. The CDR3 covers 15 residues.

The chain couples TRBV5-5 to TRBJ2-3, with 7 bases fitting TRBD2. V gave up 4 bases and J gave up 2 bases; unmatched junction bases: 13. The CDR3 covers 17 residues. CDR1 and CDR2 (germline): SGHKS, YYEKEE (reference sequence). CDR3 in amino acids: CASSRTRDDGNTDTQYF. For the CDR3, the DNA is TGTGCCAGCAGCCGGACTAGGGACGATGGAAACACAGATACGCAGTATTTT. The full variable domain, rest sourced from reference TRBV5-5 and TRBJ2-3, is DAGVTQSPTHLIKTRGQQVTLRCSPISGHKSVSWYQQVLGQGPQFIFQYYEKEERGRGNFPDRFSARQFPNYSSELNVNALLLGDSALYLCASSRTRDDGNTDTQYFGPGTRLTVL.

This clonotype turned up a few times. The conserved phenylalanine or tryptophan is not found at the CDR3 terminus, so this likely reflects a read error. The limits of the CDR3 on the DNA are not certain, so only TCRdb's listed CDR3 is given. The chain is built from TRBV7-6 and TRBJ1-5; no DNA check was done on the table's D call, TRBD1. The CDR3 numbers 8 amino acids, ends counted. Germline CDR1 is SGHVS and CDR2 is FNYEAQ. The chain's CDR3 is CASSLAGT.

Only a few counts were recorded for this clonotype. V gene TRBV6-1 combines with J gene TRBJ2-1; TRBD2 matches at 11 bases. The CDR3 is 16 amino acids. The junction had 11 bases not matched to a gene; V was cut back by 6 bases and J by 7 bases. CDR1 MNHNS and CDR2 SASEGT come from the germline V gene. CDR3 bases: TGTGCCAGCAGGAGGGGACTAGCGGACCCCTGGAATGAGCAGTTCTTC. As protein: CASRRGLADPWNEQFF.

This CDR3 is CASGIVGLLLVEQFF. Here the CDR3 DNA reads TGTGCCAGCGGAATAGTGGGACTCCTCCTCGTGGAGCAGTTCTTC. The V gene is TRBV14, the J gene TRBJ2-1; D may be TRBD2 (6 bases). The CDR3 runs 15 residues. The V end lost 8 bases, the J end lost 10 bases, and 24 bases lay between the germline ends. Germline-derived CDR1 and CDR2 are SGHDN and FVKESK.

V usage is TRBV6-5 and J usage is TRBJ1-6; D is unclear. Germline values: CDR1 MNHEY, CDR2 SVGAGI. V was pared by 5 bases and J by 8 bases, with 19 bases between. The CDR3 runs 16 residues. CDR3 amino acids: CASSHRTDGLDSPLHF. The CDR3 nucleotides read TGTGCCAGCAGTCACCGGACGGACGGCTTAGATTCACCCCTCCACTTT.

This clonotype was recorded once. The chain is built from TRBV28 and TRBJ1-5; possibly TRBD1 for D (6 bases). This CDR3 is built from 16 residues. V lost 1 base and J lost 1, with 11 bases in between. From germline, CDR1 is MDHEN and CDR2 SYDVKM. The CDR3 reads CASSLLGARSNQPQHF. The CDR3 coding sequence is TGTGCCAGCAGTTTATTGGGGGCACGGAGCAATCAGCCCCAGCATTTT.

The CDR3 region is CASSEAVGGASYEQYF. DNA for the CDR3: TGTGCCAGCAGTGAAGCCGTGGGTGGGGCCTCCTACGAGCAGTACTTC. The J gene is TRBJ2-7, the V gene TRBV6-6; tentatively, D is TRBD1 (5 bases). CDR3 length: 16 residues. CDR1 and CDR2 from the germline V gene are MNHNY and SVGAGI (reference sequence). V gave up 5 bases and J gave up 0 bases, with 17 bases separating them.

The chain links TRBV5-1 to TRBJ2-3; 7 nucleotides line up with TRBD2. Germline V CDR1 and CDR2: SGHRS, YFSETQ. The CDR3 is 15 amino acids. J lost 11 bases, V lost 0 bases, and 12 bases had no gene match. The CDR3 spells CASSLGAGLINEQYF. CDR3 bases: TGCGCCAGCAGCTTGGGAGCGGGGCTAATCAATGAGCAGTATTTT. The variable domain in full, with the rest retrieved from reference TRBV5-1 and TRBJ2-3, is KAGVTQTPRYLIKTRGQQVTLSCSPISGHRSVSWYQQTPGQGLQFLFEYFSETQRNKGNFPGRFSGRQFSNSRSEMNVSTLELGDSALYLCASSLGAGLINEQYFGPGTRLTVL.

This clonotype was detected many times. The V and J genes are TRBV7-2 and TRBJ2-1; D uncertain. Germline V gives CDR1 SGHTA, CDR2 FQGNSA. The CDR3 contains 12 residues. With 5 bases removed from V and 6 bases from J, the gap between germline ends came to 8 bases. CDR3 coding DNA: TGTGCCAGCAGCCACCCCATCAATGAGCAGTTCTTC. This sequence encodes CASSHPINEQFF.

This clonotype was detected ten times or more. This rearrangement joins TRBV19 to TRBJ2-3; D not resolved. The CDR3 has 15 residues. Germline CDR1 reads LNHDA; CDR2 reads SQIVND (reference sequence). CDR3 coding DNA: TGTGCTTCCAGCCGAAGGACCTACGACACAGATACGCAGTATTTT. This translates into CASSRRTYDTDTQYF.

To note about this clonotype: A clone one base away is much larger, so this may be a read error. V is TRBV4-3 and J is TRBJ2-3; 8 nucleotides match TRBD2. CDR3 length: 16 residues. J gave up 2 bases and V 2 bases, and 6 bases lay outside the gene matches. Germline loops: CDR1 LGHNA, CDR2 YSLEER. CDR3 residues: CASSQSGGGYTDTQYF. In DNA, the CDR3 is TGCGCCAGCAGCCAATCTGGCGGGGGGTACACAGATACGCAGTATTTT.

DNA of the CDR3: TGTGCCAGCTCACGTCAGGGGGGCCGTGAGACCCAGTACTTC. Its protein is CASSRQGGRETQYF. The rearrangement joins TRBV18 to TRBJ2-5; TRBD1 is a possible D gene (7 bases). This CDR3 has 14 residues. Germline lookup yields CDR1 KGHSH and CDR2 LQKENI. The germline V and J ends were trimmed by 4 bases and 5 bases, with 14 bases remaining between them.

This clonotype showed up many times. This rearrangement joins TRBV20-1 to TRBJ2-3; 9 nucleotides agree with TRBD2. This CDR3 has 14 amino acids. Germline assignment: CDR1 DFQATT and CDR2 SNEGSKA (reference sequence). V lost 1 base to trimming and J lost 6 bases; unmatched junction nucleotides: 5. The DNA of the CDR3 is TGCAGTGCTAGAGGGGGACTAGCATCCGATACGCAGTATTTT. It encodes CSARGGLASDTQYF.

The J gene is TRBJ1-6, the V gene TRBV20-1; 10 bases agree with TRBD1. The CDR3 spans 15 residues. J lost 7 bases, V lost 2 bases, and 5 bases had no gene match. Looked up from germline, CDR1 is DFQATT and CDR2 is SNEGSKA (reference sequence). CDR3 sequence reads: CSARSAGQGNSPLHF. As DNA, the CDR3 is TGCAGTGCTAGATCCGCGGGACAGGGGAATTCACCCCTCCACTTT.

The V and J genes are TRBV7-3 and TRBJ2-5; 8 nucleotides line up with TRBD2. Germline lookup yields CDR1 SGHTA and CDR2 FQGTGA. The ends lost 4 bases at V and 5 bases at J; junction bases unmatched: 18. The CDR3 is 18 amino acids. CDR3 residues: CASSSSTGTSNGIETQYF. CDR3 coding DNA: TGTGCCAGCAGCTCCAGTACCGGGACTAGTAATGGGATCGAGACCCAGTACTTC.